These 16 T cell receptor beta chains were all obtained from the same sample, sequenced in a study of T cell changes during pregnancy in multiple sclerosis. TCRdb's table, derived via immunoSEQ multiplex PCR, lists solely in-frame clones and lacks some. The sample has 90,000 to 100,000 clones; 92% are singletons. The source material was peripheral blood, sampled in the first trimester of pregnancy. The receptors stem from a female donor with multiple sclerosis, enrolled in a pregnancy study.

The chain carries TRBV6-1 and TRBJ1-5; 7 positions agree with TRBD1. Trimming removed 8 bases from V and 0 bases from J; junction bases left unmatched: 4. Germline V lookup: CDR1 MNHNS, CDR2 SASEGT. This CDR3 region has 14 residues. This chain's CDR3 is CASGTAFSNQPQHF. The CDR3 nucleotides are TGTGCCAGCGGGACAGCGTTTAGCAATCAGCCCCAGCATTTT.

The chain links TRBV5-1 to TRBJ2-7; 9 bases line up with TRBD1. Germline trimming cut 4 bases from V and 3 bases from J; bases unmatched to any gene: 11. The length of the CDR3 is 16 residues. CDR1 and CDR2 from the germline V gene are SGHRS and YFSETQ. CDR3: CASSETSPGQGYEQYF. DNA for the CDR3: TGCGCCAGCAGCGAAACCTCTCCGGGACAGGGCTACGAGCAGTACTTC. Full variable domain (outside the CDR3, taken from reference TRBV5-1 and TRBJ2-7): KAGVTQTPRYLIKTRGQQVTLSCSPISGHRSVSWYQQTPGQGLQFLFEYFSETQRNKGNFPGRFSGRQFSNSRSEMNVSTLELGDSALYLCASSETSPGQGYEQYFGPGTRLTVT.

The chain employs TRBV27 and TRBJ2-5, with D possibly matching TRBD1 (5 bases). CDR3 size: 14 residues. V lost 2 bases to trimming and J lost 3 bases, with 10 bases between them. In germline, CDR1 is MNHEY, CDR2 SMNVEV (reference sequence). CDR3 in amino acids: CASSLGGREETQYF. The DNA for the CDR3 is TGTGCCAGCAGTTTAGGCGGCAGGGAAGAGACCCAGTACTTC.

The chain couples TRBV11-1 to TRBJ2-3; the D gene is possibly TRBD2 (6 bases). The CDR3 sequence is 14 residues long. Germline V gene data show CDR1 as SGHAT and CDR2 as FQDESV (reference sequence). Trimming took 7 bases from V and 1 from J, leaving 12 bases between them. The DNA for the CDR3 is TGTGCCAGCACCCTTTGGGGGGGCACAGATACGCAGTATTTT. Its translation: CASTLWGGTDTQYF.

This clone was counted between two and nine times. The rearrangement uses TRBV19 and TRBJ2-2, with TRBD1 identical over 8 bases. The CDR3 spans 15 residues. V lost 6 bases to trimming and J lost 3 bases; unmatched junction nucleotides: 6. Germline CDR1 reads LNHDA; CDR2 reads SQIVND (reference sequence). The CDR3 protein is CASSSGQVHTGELFF. The CDR3 region has the DNA TGTGCCAGTAGCTCGGGACAGGTCCACACCGGGGAGCTGTTTTTT.

This clone has a single count. V and J are TRBV7-9 and TRBJ1-2, with 9 bases aligning to TRBD1. V lost 5 bases and J lost 2; bases outside the gene matches: 12. The CDR3 is made up of 17 amino acids. The germline gives CDR1 SEHNR, CDR2 FQNEAQ (reference sequence). The CDR3 sequence is CASSPLPGQGLNYGYTF. The CDR3 DNA sequence: TGTGCCAGCAGCCCCCTCCCGGGACAGGGCCTAAACTATGGCTACACCTTC.

This chain links TRBV19 with TRBJ2-7, with D possibly being TRBD2 (5 bases). The V and J ends lost 10 bases and 0 bases respectively, with 16 bases between them. This CDR3 contains 14 residues. Germline CDR1 LNHDA, CDR2 SQIVND (reference sequence). The CDR3 region is CATAGLTSSYEQYF. DNA of the CDR3: TGTGCCACCGCAGGACTGACGAGCTCCTACGAGCAGTACTTC.

V usage is TRBV7-8 and J usage is TRBJ1-1; the D gene is possibly TRBD1 (5 bases). The CDR3 is 13 amino acids. Germline loops: CDR1 SGHVS, CDR2 FQNEAQ. Trimming took 2 bases from V and 4 from J, leaving 8 bases between them. The CDR3 coding sequence is TGTGCCAGCAGCTTACAGGGCCCCACTGAAGCTTTCTTT. Translation: CASSLQGPTEAFF.

The V call is TRBV5-1, the J call TRBJ1-2; 7 bases are shared with TRBD1. The CDR3 contains 14 residues. J lost 8 bases, V lost 0 bases, and 7 bases had no gene match. Looked up from germline, CDR1 is SGHRS and CDR2 is YFSETQ. Written as DNA, the CDR3 is TGCGCCAGCAGCTTGGTCGCTAGGGGGCAAGGCTACACCTTC. This encodes CASSLVARGQGYTF.

J is TRBJ1-2 and V is TRBV7-9, with D possibly being TRBD1 (6 bases). The germline V gene has CDR1 SEHNR and CDR2 FQNEAQ (reference sequence). CDR3 length: 16 amino acids. The V and J ends lost 5 bases and 4 bases respectively, with 20 bases between them. This chain's CDR3 is CASSGSQGASLYGYTF. The CDR3 DNA follows: TGTGCCAGCAGCGGCTCACAGGGCGCTTCGCTCTATGGCTACACCTTC.

The rearrangement links TRBV9 to TRBJ1-2; possible D gene TRBD1, 6 bases. The V gene's germline CDR1 is SGDLS and CDR2 YYNGEE. The CDR3 extends over 15 amino acids. Trimming took off 0 bases at V and 6 bases at J, with 15 bases between the two ends. This CDR3 is CASSVAQGAGDGYTF. The CDR3 nucleotides are TGTGCCAGCAGCGTAGCTCAAGGGGCAGGGGATGGCTACACCTTC.

The chain links TRBV7-2 to TRBJ2-5; tentative D call: TRBD2 (5 bases). Germline CDR1 and CDR2: SGHTA and FQGNSA. This CDR3 contains 15 residues. V lost 6 bases, J lost 5 bases, and 19 bases lay in between. Here the CDR3 DNA reads TGTGCCAGCAGTCTAGCCTCTAACTCGCGGGAGACCCAGTACTTC. Encoded protein: CASSLASNSRETQYF.

This clone was seen just once. The chain recombines TRBV5-4 with TRBJ2-7; perhaps TRBD2 as D (5 bases). The V gene's germline CDR1 is SGHNT and CDR2 YYREEE (reference sequence). V lost 2 bases, J lost 0 bases, and 12 bases lay in between. CDR3 length: 15 amino acids. The CDR3 loop is CASSLAGISSYEQYF. Here the CDR3 DNA reads TGTGCCAGCAGCTTAGCCGGGATAAGCTCCTACGAGCAGTACTTC. Filled out from reference TRBV5-4 and TRBJ2-7, the complete variable domain reads ETGVTQSPTHLIKTRGQQVTLRCSSQSGHNTVSWYQQALGQGPQFIFQYYREEENGRGNFPPRFSGLQFPNYSSELNVNALELDDSALYLCASSLAGISSYEQYFGPGTRLTVT.

For the CDR3, the DNA is TGTGCCAGCCAAACGGCCGGCAGGGGGCCCTACGAGCAGTACTTC. It translates to CASQTAGRGPYEQYF. The V gene is TRBV6-1, the J gene TRBJ2-7, with TRBD1 identical over 8 bases. This CDR3 is built from 15 residues. Germline lookup yields CDR1 MNHNS and CDR2 SASEGT. Losses at the gene ends were 8 bases for V and 2 bases for J; bases not matched to a gene: 11.

This clone was recorded once. The J gene is TRBJ2-3, the V gene TRBV5-1; 8 bases are shared with TRBD2. The CDR3 spans 17 residues. Trimming took 3 bases from V and 5 from J; bases not matched to a gene: 14. Looked up from germline, CDR1 is SGHRS and CDR2 is YFSETQ. The CDR3 DNA is TGCGCCAGCAGCTCGGTTGGTCCAGCGGGAGAGCTAGATACGCAGTATTTT. Protein sequence: CASSSVGPAGELDTQYF.

The V call is TRBV7-2, the J call TRBJ1-5; D might be TRBD1 (6 bases). Germline-derived CDR1 and CDR2 are SGHTA and FQGNSA. Trimming took off 5 bases at V and 4 bases at J, with 15 bases between the two ends. The CDR3 consists of 15 residues. The CDR3 DNA is TGTGCCAGCAGCCAAGGTGGACAGCTGAATCAGCCCCAGCATTTT. Residues: CASSQGGQLNQPQHF.